This TCR beta chain came from a study of neurological immune-mediated disorders. V dropped 5 bases and J dropped 7; count of bases not matched to a gene: 11. This CDR3 is built from 15 residues. Germline-derived CDR1 and CDR2 are SQVTM and ANQGSEA. TCRdb processed the 5' RACE reads anew with MiXCR; each CDR3 protein has one entry. The table includes approximately 100,000 distinct CDR3 sequences, roughly 3.5% detected once. This clonotype was recorded many times. The V gene is TRBV29-1, the J gene TRBJ2-2; TRBD2 matches 9 bases. The sequence derives from a woman aged 18-35 years with multiple sclerosis. The sequenced sample consisted of PBMCs. As DNA, the CDR3 is TGCAGCGTTATCTATAGCGGGAGTAACCACGGGGAGCTGTTTTTT. Translation gives CSVIYSGSNHGELFF.